The rows below give T cell receptor beta chains drawn from one sample of a study of blood T cells in healthy people across ages. TCRdb used MiXCR to reprocess the 5' RACE reads, holding one entry per CDR3 protein. The sample holds more than 550,000 distinct CDR3 sequences, 20% to 25% seen once. Sequencing was done on a sample of blood. These receptors were obtained from a man in his sixties or seventies in good health. The CDR3 runs from the conserved cysteine through the conserved F or W. A D gene is named only where the DNA matches it firmly. A clone size is listed for some rows: how often the clone was seen (once, few, many), or a class if it is expanded.

V	D	size	J	CDR3	DNA
TRBV28	.	.	TRBJ1-3	CASSSGRWSRNTIYF	TGTGCCAGCAGTTCCGGCCGATGGAGCAGAAACACCATATATTTT
TRBV10-3	TRBD1	.	TRBJ1-2	CAISLEPGQGVSNYGYTF	TGTGCCATCAGCCTTGAACCGGGACAGGGTGTCTCTAACTATGGCTACACCTTC
TRBV20-1	TRBD2	few	TRBJ2-2	CSARVASGSPGELFF	TGCAGTGCTAGAGTCGCTAGCGGGAGTCCCGGGGAGCTGTTTTTT
TRBV28	.	few	TRBJ2-7	CASSIPTTGRYEQYF	TGTGCCAGCAGTATCCCAACGACAGGGAGGTACGAGCAGTACTTC
TRBV12-5	.	.	TRBJ1-2	CASGSTGLYGYTF	TGTGCTAGTGGTTCGACAGGTCTTTATGGCTACACCTTC
TRBV5-1	.	few	TRBJ2-1	CASSLVTGNDEQFF	TGCGCCAGCAGCTTGGTCACGGGGAACGATGAGCAGTTCTTC
TRBV20-1	TRBD2	few	TRBJ2-1	CSAPGGPGQFF	TGCAGTGCGCCGGGAGGCCCAGGGCAGTTCTTC
TRBV15	TRBD1	few	TRBJ1-2	CATSRDVGGGGYTF	TGTGCCACCAGCAGAGATGTAGGGGGCGGTGGCTACACCTTC
TRBV4-3	.	many	TRBJ1-5	CASSQDRYSNQPQHF	TGCGCCAGCAGCCAAGACAGATATAGCAATCAGCCCCAGCATTTT
TRBV5-1	TRBD1	few	TRBJ2-7	CASSSNRGTSYEQYF	TGCGCCAGCAGCTCAAACAGGGGAACGTCCTACGAGCAGTACTTC
TRBV10-3	TRBD2	.	TRBJ2-1	CAISASGGDGEQFF	TGTGCCATAAGTGCTAGCGGGGGCGACGGTGAGCAGTTCTTC
TRBV7-2	.	.	TRBJ1-5	CASSPGGGKPQHF	TGTGCCAGCAGCCCAGGCGGGGGTAAGCCCCAGCATTTT
TRBV11-3	TRBD1	.	TRBJ2-4	CASSPKGKGAAKNIQYF	TGTGCCAGCAGCCCCAAAGGGAAGGGGGCAGCCAAAAACATTCAGTACTTC
TRBV6-1	.	.	TRBJ2-2	CASGLVGVTGELFF	TGTGCCAGCGGCCTCGTGGGGGTGACCGGGGAGTTGTTTTTT
TRBV3-1	.	few	TRBJ1-6	CASSQDGILYNSPLHF	TGTGCCAGCAGCCAAGATGGGATCCTCTATAATTCACCCCTCCACTTT
TRBV18	.	.	TRBJ2-1	CASGVGNEQFF	TGTGCCAGCGGCGTGGGCAATGAGCAGTTCTTC